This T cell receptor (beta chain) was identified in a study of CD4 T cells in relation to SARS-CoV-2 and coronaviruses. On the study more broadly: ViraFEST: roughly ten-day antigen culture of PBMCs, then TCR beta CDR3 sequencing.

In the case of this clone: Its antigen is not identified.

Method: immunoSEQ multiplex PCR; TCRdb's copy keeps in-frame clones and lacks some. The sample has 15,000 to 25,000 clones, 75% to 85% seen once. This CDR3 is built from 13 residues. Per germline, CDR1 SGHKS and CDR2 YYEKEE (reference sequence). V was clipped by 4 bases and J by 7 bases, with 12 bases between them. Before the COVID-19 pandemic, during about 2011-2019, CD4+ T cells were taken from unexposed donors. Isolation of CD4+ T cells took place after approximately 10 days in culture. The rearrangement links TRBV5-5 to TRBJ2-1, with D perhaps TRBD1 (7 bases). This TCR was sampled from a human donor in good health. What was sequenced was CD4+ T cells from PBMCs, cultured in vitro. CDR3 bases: TGTGCCAGCAGCACGACAGGGAGGAATGAGCAGTTCTTC. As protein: CASSTTGRNEQFF.